This TCR beta chain is from a study of blood T cells in healthy people across ages. About this clonotype itself: As yet, its antigen is unknown. This may stem from a read error, because a much larger clone lies one nucleotide away.

Alongside a J-beta primer mix, a sample-barcoded 5' primer served in a second PCR lasting roughly 6 to 11 cycles. Sequencing recovered at least 2.5 million CDR3-containing paired-end reads from each sample. TCRdb called the 5' RACE reads again in MiXCR, with one record for every CDR3 protein. The sample has approximately 790,000 distinct CDR3 sequences; approximately 65% are singletons. The CDR3 runs to 13 residues. From germline, CDR1 is SGHAT and CDR2 FQNNGV. About 10 milliliters was the volume of peripheral blood drawn from each donor. Study observations and caveats: Relative to aged donors, long-lived donors carried more naive CD4+ cells and displayed higher diversity. The study found TCR beta diversity correlated strongly with naive T cell percentage.

The sequenced material came from blood. The clonotype comes from a man aged 25 to 40 in good health. The chain uses TRBV11-2 and TRBJ1-2, with TRBD1 identical over 8 bases. In nucleotides, the CDR3 is TGTGCCAGCAGCCCGGACAGGGACTATGGCCACACCTTC. Its translation is CASSPDRDYGHTF.